The sample holds many counts of the clone carrying this TCR beta chain. Antigen specificity is unknown. Lactation, pregnancy, other autoimmune disease or uncontrolled infection led to exclusion of patients. Diagnosis relied on clinical symptoms, serum thyroxine and TRAb, thyroid ultrasound and orbital computed tomography. Ahead of any ophthalmopathy symptoms, the blood sample was obtained at the first diagnosis of hyperthyroidism. CDR1 and CDR2 (germline): DFQATT, SNEGSKA (reference sequence). V was clipped by 3 bases and J by 2 bases; unmatched bases: 5. The CDR3 consists of 14 residues. This entry comes from a study of T cells in Graves' hyperthyroidism and ophthalmopathy. The source material, RNA transcripts, was used to amplify TCR beta CDR3 regions. With the HTBI primer set, the TCR CDR3 went through a first round of RT-PCR. Each CDR3 protein gets one entry after TCRdb re-called the multiplex PCR reads with MiXCR. The sample shows under 300,000 distinct CDR3 sequences, 13% to 15% of them seen only once.

General study findings and limits: The model anticipated ophthalmopathy a median around six months pre-onset.

The TCR originated in a woman in her fifties or sixties with Graves' hyperthyroidism that later progressed to Graves' ophthalmopathy. Sequencing input: blood. The rearrangement uses TRBV20-1 and TRBJ2-5; 8 positions match TRBD1. The CDR3 sequence: CSARPDRAQETQYF. The CDR3 nucleotides are TGCAGTGCTAGGCCGGACAGGGCTCAAGAGACCCAGTACTTC.